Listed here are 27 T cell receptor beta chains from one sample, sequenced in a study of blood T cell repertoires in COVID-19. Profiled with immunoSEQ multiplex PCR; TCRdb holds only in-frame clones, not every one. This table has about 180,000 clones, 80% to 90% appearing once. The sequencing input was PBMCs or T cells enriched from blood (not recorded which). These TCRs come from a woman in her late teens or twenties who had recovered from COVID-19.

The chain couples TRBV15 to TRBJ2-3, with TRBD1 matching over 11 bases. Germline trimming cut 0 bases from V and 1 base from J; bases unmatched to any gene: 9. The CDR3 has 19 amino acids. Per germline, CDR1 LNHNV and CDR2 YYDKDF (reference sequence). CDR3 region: CATSRDQPGTGGRTDTQYF. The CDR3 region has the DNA TGTGCCACCAGCAGAGATCAACCCGGGACAGGGGGTCGCACAGATACGCAGTATTTT.

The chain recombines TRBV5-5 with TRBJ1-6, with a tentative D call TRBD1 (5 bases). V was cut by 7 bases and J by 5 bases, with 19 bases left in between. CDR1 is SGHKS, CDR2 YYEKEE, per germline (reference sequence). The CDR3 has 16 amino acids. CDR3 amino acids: CASGGEINYDNSPLHF. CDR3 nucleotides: TGTGCCAGCGGGGGGGAGATTAATTACGATAATTCACCCCTCCACTTT. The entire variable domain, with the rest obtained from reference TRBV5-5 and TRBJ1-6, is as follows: DAGVTQSPTHLIKTRGQQVTLRCSPISGHKSVSWYQQVLGQGPQFIFQYYEKEERGRGNFPDRFSARQFPNYSSELNVNALLLGDSALYLCASGGEINYDNSPLHFGNGTRLTVT.

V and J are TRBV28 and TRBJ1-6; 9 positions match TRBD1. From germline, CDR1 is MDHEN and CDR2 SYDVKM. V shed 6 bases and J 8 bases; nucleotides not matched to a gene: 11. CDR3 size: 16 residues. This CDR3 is CASSRGRGQGDSPLHF. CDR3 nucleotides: TGTGCCAGCAGCCGGGGTAGGGGACAGGGTGATTCACCCCTCCACTTT. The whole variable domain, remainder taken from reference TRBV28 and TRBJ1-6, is DVKVTQSSRYLVKRTGEKVFLECVQDMDHENMFWYRQDPGLGLRLIYFSYDVKMKEKGDIPEGYSVSREKKERFSLILESASTNQTSMYLCASSRGRGQGDSPLHFGNGTRLTVT.

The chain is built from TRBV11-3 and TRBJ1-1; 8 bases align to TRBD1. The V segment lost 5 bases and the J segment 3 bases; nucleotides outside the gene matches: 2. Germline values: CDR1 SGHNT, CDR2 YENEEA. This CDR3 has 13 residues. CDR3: CASSEDRDTEAFF. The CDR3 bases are TGTGCCAGCAGCGAGGACAGGGACACTGAAGCTTTCTTT.

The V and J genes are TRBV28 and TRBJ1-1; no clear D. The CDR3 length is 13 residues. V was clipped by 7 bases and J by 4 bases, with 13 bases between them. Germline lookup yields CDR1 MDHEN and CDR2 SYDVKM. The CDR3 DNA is TGTGCCAGCACCATCCCGGGGTCCACTGAAGCTTTCTTT. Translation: CASTIPGSTEAFF. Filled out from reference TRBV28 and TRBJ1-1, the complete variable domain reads DVKVTQSSRYLVKRTGEKVFLECVQDMDHENMFWYRQDPGLGLRLIYFSYDVKMKEKGDIPEGYSVSREKKERFSLILESASTNQTSMYLCASTIPGSTEAFFGQGTRLTVV.

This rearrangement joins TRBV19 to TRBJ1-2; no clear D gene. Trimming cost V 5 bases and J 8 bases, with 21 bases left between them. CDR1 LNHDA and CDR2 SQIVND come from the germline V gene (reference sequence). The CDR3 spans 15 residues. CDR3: CASSGSGDAPSGYTF. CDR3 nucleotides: TGTGCCAGTAGTGGGAGTGGCGATGCCCCCTCCGGCTACACCTTC. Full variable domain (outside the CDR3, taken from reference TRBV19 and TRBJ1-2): DGGITQSPKYLFRKEGQNVTLSCEQNLNHDAMYWYRQDPGQGLRLIYYSQIVNDFQKGDIAEGYSVSREKKESFPLTVTSAQKNPTAFYLCASSGSGDAPSGYTFGSGTRLTVV.

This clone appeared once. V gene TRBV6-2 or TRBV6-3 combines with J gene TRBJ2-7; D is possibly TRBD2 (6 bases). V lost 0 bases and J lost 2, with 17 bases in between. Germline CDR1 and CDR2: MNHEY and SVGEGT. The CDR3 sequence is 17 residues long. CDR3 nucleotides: TGTGCCAGCAGTTACTCGATGTCTGGCGGGGCCCCCTACGAGCAGTACTTC. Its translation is CASSYSMSGGAPYEQYF.

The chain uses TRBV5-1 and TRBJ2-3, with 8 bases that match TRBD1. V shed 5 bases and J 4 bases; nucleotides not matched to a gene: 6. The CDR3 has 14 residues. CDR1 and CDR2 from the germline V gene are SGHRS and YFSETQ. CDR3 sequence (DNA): TGCGCCAGCAGGGGGACAGGAGGACCAGATACGCAGTATTTT. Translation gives CASRGTGGPDTQYF.

The CDR3: CASSLSPGEGNEQFF. The DNA of the CDR3 is TGCGCCAGCAGCTTGTCCCCAGGGGAGGGCAATGAGCAGTTCTTC. V usage is TRBV5-1 and J usage is TRBJ2-1; weak D call: TRBD2 (7 bases). The CDR3 is made up of 15 amino acids. Between the trimmed V and J ends, which lost 1 base and 6 bases, there was a span of 14 bases. Germline V gene sequence: CDR1 SGHRS, CDR2 YFSETQ.

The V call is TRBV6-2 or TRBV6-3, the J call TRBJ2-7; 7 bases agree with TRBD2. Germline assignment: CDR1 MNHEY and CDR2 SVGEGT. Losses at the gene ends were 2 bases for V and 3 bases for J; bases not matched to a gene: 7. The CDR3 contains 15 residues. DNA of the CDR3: TGTGCCAGCAGTTACAGCGGGCTAGCGGACTACGAGCAGTACTTC. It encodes CASSYSGLADYEQYF.

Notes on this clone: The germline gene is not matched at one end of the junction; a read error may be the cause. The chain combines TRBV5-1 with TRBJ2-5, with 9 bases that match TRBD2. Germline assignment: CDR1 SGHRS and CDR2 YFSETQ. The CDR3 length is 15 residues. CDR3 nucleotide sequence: TGCGCCTGCAGCTTGGGTGCGGGGGGGCAGGAGACCCAGTACTTC. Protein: CACSLGAGGQETQYF.

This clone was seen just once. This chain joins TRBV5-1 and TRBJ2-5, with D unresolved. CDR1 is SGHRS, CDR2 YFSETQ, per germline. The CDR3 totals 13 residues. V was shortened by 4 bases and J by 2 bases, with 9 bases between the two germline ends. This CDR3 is CASSLVEQETQYF. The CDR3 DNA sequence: TGCGCCAGCAGCCTCGTGGAGCAAGAGACCCAGTACTTC.

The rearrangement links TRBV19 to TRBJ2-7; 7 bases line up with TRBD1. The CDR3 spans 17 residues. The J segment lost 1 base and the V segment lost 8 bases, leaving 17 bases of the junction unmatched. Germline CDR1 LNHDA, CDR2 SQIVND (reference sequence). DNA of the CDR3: TGTGCCAGTCGAAGATCGGCCGGGACAGCTAATTCCTACGAGCAGTACTTC. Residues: CASRRSAGTANSYEQYF.

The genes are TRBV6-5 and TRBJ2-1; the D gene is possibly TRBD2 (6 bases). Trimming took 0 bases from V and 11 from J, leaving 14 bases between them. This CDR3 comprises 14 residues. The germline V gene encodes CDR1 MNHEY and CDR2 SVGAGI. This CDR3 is CASSYSRRENQQFF. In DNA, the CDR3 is TGTGCCAGCAGTTACTCGAGGCGGGAAAATCAGCAGTTCTTC.

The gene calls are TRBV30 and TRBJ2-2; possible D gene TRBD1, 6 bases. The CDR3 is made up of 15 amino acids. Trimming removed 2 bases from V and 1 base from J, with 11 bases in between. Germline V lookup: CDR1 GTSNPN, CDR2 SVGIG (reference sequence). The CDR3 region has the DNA TGTGCCTGGAGTTTTGTGACAGGGAACACCGGGGAGCTGTTTTTT. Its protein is CAWSFVTGNTGELFF. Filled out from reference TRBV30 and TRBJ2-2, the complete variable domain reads SQTIHQWPATLVQPVGSPLSLECTVEGTSNPNLYWYRQAAGRGLQLLFYSVGIGQISSEVPQNLSASRPQDRQFILSSKKLLLSDSGFYLCAWSFVTGNTGELFFGEGSRLTVL.

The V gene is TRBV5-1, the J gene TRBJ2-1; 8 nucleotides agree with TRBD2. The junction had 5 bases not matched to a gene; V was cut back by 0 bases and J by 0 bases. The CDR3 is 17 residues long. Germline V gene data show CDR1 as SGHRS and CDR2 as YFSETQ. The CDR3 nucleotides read TGCGCCAGCAGCTTGGGACTAGCGTCGAGCTCCTACAATGAGCAGTTCTTC. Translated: CASSLGLASSSYNEQFF.

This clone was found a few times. The CDR3 bases are TGTGCCTGGAGTGTACAGGGGCCATCCTACGAGCAGTACTTC. As protein: CAWSVQGPSYEQYF. The gene calls are TRBV30 and TRBJ2-7, with 7 bases aligning to TRBD1. This CDR3 comprises 14 residues. The V and J ends lost 0 bases and 1 base, in that order; junction bases with no gene match: 3. The germline gives CDR1 GTSNPN, CDR2 SVGIG (reference sequence). The whole variable domain, filled in from reference TRBV30 and TRBJ2-7, reads SQTIHQWPATLVQPVGSPLSLECTVEGTSNPNLYWYRQAAGRGLQLLFYSVGIGQISSEVPQNLSASRPQDRQFILSSKKLLLSDSGFYLCAWSVQGPSYEQYFGPGTRLTVT.

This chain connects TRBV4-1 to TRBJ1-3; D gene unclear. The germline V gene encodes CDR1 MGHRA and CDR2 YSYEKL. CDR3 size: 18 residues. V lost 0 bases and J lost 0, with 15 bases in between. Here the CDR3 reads CASSQDREPHHSGNTIYF. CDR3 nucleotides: TGCGCCAGCAGCCAAGATCGGGAACCACACCACTCTGGAAACACCATATATTTT.

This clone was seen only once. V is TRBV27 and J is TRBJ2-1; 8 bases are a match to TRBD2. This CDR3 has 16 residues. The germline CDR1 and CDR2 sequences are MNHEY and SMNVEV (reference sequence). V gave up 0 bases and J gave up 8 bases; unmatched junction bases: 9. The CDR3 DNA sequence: TGTGCCAGCAGTTTATCCGCCGGGACTAGGATCTATGAGCAGTTCTTC. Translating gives CASSLSAGTRIYEQFF.

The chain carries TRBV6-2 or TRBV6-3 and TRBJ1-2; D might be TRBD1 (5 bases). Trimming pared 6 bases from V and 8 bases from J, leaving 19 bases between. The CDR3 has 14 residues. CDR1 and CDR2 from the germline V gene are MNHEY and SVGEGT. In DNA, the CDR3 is TGTGCCAGCAGCTTTGAAGGCAGGGCTGGGGGCTACACCTTC. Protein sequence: CASSFEGRAGGYTF.

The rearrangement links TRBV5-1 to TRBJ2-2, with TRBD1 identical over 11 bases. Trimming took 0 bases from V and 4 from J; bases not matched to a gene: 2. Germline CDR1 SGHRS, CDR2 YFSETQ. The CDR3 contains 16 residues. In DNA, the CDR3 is TGCGCCAGCAGCTTGGACGGGACAGGGGGCACCGGGGAGCTGTTTTTT. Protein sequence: CASSLDGTGGTGELFF.

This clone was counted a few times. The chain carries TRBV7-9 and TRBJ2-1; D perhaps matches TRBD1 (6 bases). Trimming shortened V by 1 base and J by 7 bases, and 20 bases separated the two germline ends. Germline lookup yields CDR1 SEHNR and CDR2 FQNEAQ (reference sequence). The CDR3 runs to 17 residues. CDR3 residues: CASSLGGPGGSNNEQFF. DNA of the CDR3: TGTGCCAGCAGCTTAGGGGGGCCAGGTGGGTCCAATAATGAGCAGTTCTTC.

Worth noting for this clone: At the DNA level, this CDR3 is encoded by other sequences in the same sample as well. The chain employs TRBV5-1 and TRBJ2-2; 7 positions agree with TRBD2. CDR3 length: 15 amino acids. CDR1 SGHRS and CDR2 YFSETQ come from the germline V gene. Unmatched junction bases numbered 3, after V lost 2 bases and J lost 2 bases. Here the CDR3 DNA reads TGCGCCAGCAGCTTAGCGGGATTCAACACCGGGGAGCTGTTTTTT. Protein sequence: CASSLAGFNTGELFF.

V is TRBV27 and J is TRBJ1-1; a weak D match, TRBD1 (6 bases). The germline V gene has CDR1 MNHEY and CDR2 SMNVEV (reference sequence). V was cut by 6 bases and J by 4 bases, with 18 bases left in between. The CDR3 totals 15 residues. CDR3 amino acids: CASRRGWEGGTEAFF. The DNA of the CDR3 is TGTGCCAGCAGGAGAGGGTGGGAGGGGGGCACTGAAGCTTTCTTT.

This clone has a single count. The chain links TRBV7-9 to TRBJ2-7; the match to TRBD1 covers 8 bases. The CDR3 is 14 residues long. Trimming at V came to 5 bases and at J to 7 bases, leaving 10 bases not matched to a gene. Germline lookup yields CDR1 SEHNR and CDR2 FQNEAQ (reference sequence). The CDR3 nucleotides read TGTGCCAGCAGCAATTCAGGGGGCTCTAGGGAGCAGTACTTC. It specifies CASSNSGGSREQYF.

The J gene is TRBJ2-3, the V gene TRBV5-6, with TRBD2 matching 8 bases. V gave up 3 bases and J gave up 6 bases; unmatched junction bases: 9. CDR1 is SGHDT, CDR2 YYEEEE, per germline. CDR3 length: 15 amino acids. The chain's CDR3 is CASSSQGAGADTQYF. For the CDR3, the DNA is TGTGCCAGCAGCTCCCAAGGAGCGGGAGCGGATACGCAGTATTTT.

The CDR3 loop is CASRDSAASGQYF. The CDR3 coding sequence is TGTGCCAGCCGGGACAGCGCCGCTTCGGGGCAGTACTTC. The rearrangement uses TRBV2 and TRBJ2-7, with 7 bases that match TRBD1. The CDR3 runs 13 residues. The V segment lost 8 bases and the J segment 9 bases; nucleotides outside the gene matches: 13. Germline CDR1 is SNHLY and CDR2 is FYNNEI.